Presented here are 4 T cell receptor beta chains from one specimen sequenced in a study of regulatory dendritic cells for organ transplantation. Measured with immunoSEQ multiplex PCR; TCRdb has only the in-frame clones, and not every one. The data show around 11,000 clones, about 85% seen once. Sorted T cells were CFSE-labeled and cultured around 5 days with allogeneic regulatory or mature dendritic cells at 1:10. No antigen has been identified for these receptors. The sample was memory CD4+ T cells from blood cultured with dendritic cells. The sample's subset: CD45RO+ memory T cells. All receptors come from a human donor in good health.

V gene TRBV15 combines with J gene TRBJ2-3; perhaps TRBD1 as D (6 bases). The V gene lost 1 base and the J gene lost 4 bases, with 15 bases spanning the gap. The germline CDR1 and CDR2 sequences are LNHNV and YYDKDF (reference sequence). The CDR3 runs 16 residues. CDR3 DNA sequence: TGTGCCACCAGCAGAGGGGCAGGGGTGTCAGCAGATACGCAGTATTTT. Translated, it gives CATSRGAGVSADTQYF.

The chain couples TRBV27 to TRBJ2-7, with 11 bases matching TRBD1. In germline, CDR1 is MNHEY, CDR2 SMNVEV (reference sequence). The CDR3 has 13 amino acids. V was clipped by 5 bases and J by 6 bases; unmatched bases: 3. CDR3 bases: TGTGCCAGCAGTCGGACAGGGGGCTTCGAGCAGTACTTC. As protein: CASSRTGGFEQYF.

A single count supports this clone. The chain combines TRBV11-2 with TRBJ2-3, with a tentative D call TRBD2 (5 bases). This CDR3 region has 14 residues. The V and J ends lost 5 bases and 4 bases respectively, with 13 bases between them. CDR1 is SGHAT, CDR2 FQNNGV, per germline. The CDR3 loop is CASSGRLEADTQYF. DNA for the CDR3: TGTGCCAGCAGCGGTCGTTTGGAGGCAGATACGCAGTATTTT.

The chain employs TRBV9 and TRBJ2-2, with unresolved D. Germline V gene sequence: CDR1 SGDLS, CDR2 YYNGEE. The CDR3 spans 14 residues. V gave up 4 bases and J gave up 4 bases, with 11 bases separating them. The CDR3 protein is CASSPEKVTGELFF. The DNA for the CDR3 is TGTGCCAGCAGCCCCGAAAAGGTCACCGGGGAGCTGTTTTTT.